A single sample gave rise to the 26 T cell receptor beta chains below, sequenced in a study of patients and donors after allogeneic stem cell transplantation. TCRdb re-analysed the RT-PCR reads in MiXCR, keeping a single row per CDR3 protein. The table lists 920,000 or so distinct CDR3 sequences, about 20% of them singletons, with around 6% in the top ten. The sequencing sample was made of blood, either unsorted or a sorted T cell fraction (not recorded which). These receptors were obtained from a human donor who was either an allogeneic HSCT recipient or a stem cell or donor lymphocyte infusion donor (not recorded which). It is not recorded whose cells these are; they may come from a transplant donor.

This clonotype has just a few counts. This sequence joins TRBV29-1 and TRBJ2-3, with D uncertain. V was pared by 5 bases and J by 1 base, with 16 bases between. Per germline, CDR1 SQVTM and CDR2 ANQGSEA. This CDR3 is built from 15 residues. The CDR3, as DNA: TGCAGCGTTACCCAGCGTCACATCGGCACAGATACGCAGTATTTT. Protein: CSVTQRHIGTDTQYF.

The rearrangement joins TRBV6-1 to TRBJ2-7; tentatively, D is TRBD1 (5 bases). Per germline, CDR1 MNHNS and CDR2 SASEGT. The CDR3 has 14 residues. The V and J ends lost 5 bases and 2 bases respectively, with 13 bases between them. CDR3 nucleotides: TGTGCCAGCAGTCCCTCGGCAGGGCCCTACGAGCAGTACTTC. Translated, it gives CASSPSAGPYEQYF.

This chain joins TRBV15 and TRBJ2-7; 9 bases are shared with TRBD1. This CDR3 has 18 amino acids. V lost 0 bases to trimming and J lost 0 bases; unmatched junction nucleotides: 9. The germline V gene has CDR1 LNHNV and CDR2 YYDKDF (reference sequence). CDR3 in DNA: TGTGCCACCAGCAGAGACGGGACAGGGAATGTTAGCTCCTACGAGCAGTACTTC. This translates into CATSRDGTGNVSSYEQYF.

V gene TRBV20-1 combines with J gene TRBJ2-3, with D tentatively TRBD1 or TRBD2 (5 bases each). CDR3 length: 16 residues. Germline-derived CDR1 and CDR2 are DFQATT and SNEGSKA (reference sequence). Deletions cut 3 bases from V and 0 bases from J, with 16 bases between. CDR3 sequence (DNA): TGCAGTGCTAGCGGGGCGGCGACTTTCAGCACAGATACGCAGTATTTT. The encoded protein is CSASGAATFSTDTQYF.

J is TRBJ2-1 and V is TRBV7-8, with D perhaps assigned TRBD1 or TRBD2 (5 bases each). The CDR3 consists of 16 residues. Trimming cost V 5 bases and J 2 bases, with 16 bases left between them. Germline assignment: CDR1 SGHVS and CDR2 FQNEAQ. The CDR3 region has the DNA TGTGCCAGCAGCGGAAACCGGGACCCAGCCTACAATGAGCAGTTCTTC. Translation gives CASSGNRDPAYNEQFF.

The rearrangement joins TRBV25-1 to TRBJ1-5; no definite D call. The CDR3 has 18 residues. The germline V gene has CDR1 MGHDK and CDR2 SYGVNS. Trimming took 4 bases from V and 0 from J, leaving 19 bases between them. Here the CDR3 reads CASSAPTGAGYSNQPQHF. CDR3 DNA: TGTGCCAGCAGTGCCCCGACGGGAGCCGGCTATAGCAATCAGCCCCAGCATTTT.

The gene calls are TRBV10-3 and TRBJ2-2; tentatively, D is TRBD2 (5 bases). This CDR3 is 15 amino acids long. From germline, CDR1 is ENHRY and CDR2 SYGVKD. Trimming took off 7 bases at V and 0 bases at J, with 12 bases between the two ends. The CDR3 nucleotides read TGTGCCATCAAGACGGCGGGTGCGAACACCGGGGAGCTGTTTTTT. This codes for CAIKTAGANTGELFF.

The gene calls are TRBV28 and TRBJ2-2, with 14 bases aligning to TRBD2. The germline V gene has CDR1 MDHEN and CDR2 SYDVKM. The V gene end was trimmed by 3 bases and the J gene end by 7 bases; junction bases not matched to a gene: 4. The CDR3 totals 16 residues. The CDR3 reads CASSLGLAGDVGELFF. In nucleotides, the CDR3 is TGTGCCAGCAGTTTGGGACTAGCGGGAGATGTCGGGGAGCTGTTTTTT.

V gene TRBV5-6 combines with J gene TRBJ1-5; no definite D call. The CDR3 consists of 15 residues. Germline values: CDR1 SGHDT, CDR2 YYEEEE. Trimming took off 4 bases at V and 0 bases at J, with 11 bases between the two ends. The CDR3 bases are TGTGCCAGCAGCCAATTTCAGCATAGCAATCAGCCCCAGCATTTT. Translation gives CASSQFQHSNQPQHF.

In this sample, this clonotype turned up many times. J is TRBJ1-4 and V is TRBV5-1; D may be TRBD1 (5 bases). The CDR3 loop spans 14 amino acids. Germline-derived CDR1 and CDR2 are SGHRS and YFSETQ. V was cut by 0 bases and J by 5 bases, with 8 bases left in between. For the CDR3, the DNA is TGCGCCAGCAGCTTGGGACAGCGGAATGAAAAACTGTTTTTT. Encoded protein: CASSLGQRNEKLFF.

The V call is TRBV4-3, the J call TRBJ1-1; D call uncertain. Germline V CDR1 and CDR2: LGHNA, YSLEER. Trimming stripped 0 bases from V and 1 base from J, with 9 bases between. There are 15 residues in the CDR3. The CDR3 nucleotides read TGCGCCAGCAGCCAAGAGGCCAGGCCGAACACTGAAGCTTTCTTT. Translating gives CASSQEARPNTEAFF.

V gene TRBV11-3 combines with J gene TRBJ1-2; D is perhaps TRBD1 (5 bases). Germline V gene sequence: CDR1 SGHNT, CDR2 YENEEA. CDR3 length: 14 residues. The germline V and J ends were trimmed by 3 bases and 3 bases, with 11 bases remaining between them. The CDR3 loop reads CASSLGLEDYGYTF. The CDR3 DNA sequence: TGTGCCAGCAGCTTGGGACTGGAAGACTATGGCTACACCTTC.

The CDR3 sequence is CATSREPAGDYEQYF. CDR3 in DNA: TGTGCCACCAGCAGAGAACCGGCGGGTGACTACGAGCAGTACTTC. The chain couples TRBV15 to TRBJ2-7; a possible D gene is TRBD2 (5 bases). This CDR3 is built from 15 residues. The germline CDR1 and CDR2 sequences are LNHNV and YYDKDF (reference sequence). V was cut by 0 bases and J by 3 bases, with 12 bases left in between. Complete variable domain (other parts from reference TRBV15 and TRBJ2-7): DAMVIQNPRYQVTQFGKPVTLSCSQTLNHNVMYWYQQKSSQAPKLLFHYYDKDFNNEADTPDNFQSRRPNTSFCFLDIRSPGLGDTAMYLCATSREPAGDYEQYFGPGTRLTVT.

This clonotype came up a few times. The genes are TRBV7-9 and TRBJ2-6; D may be TRBD1 (5 bases). V was trimmed by 5 bases and J by 2 bases, leaving 10 bases between them. Germline values: CDR1 SEHNR, CDR2 FQNEAQ (reference sequence). This CDR3 region has 15 residues. In DNA, the CDR3 is TGTGCCAGCAGCACAACAGGCGCTGGGGCCAACGTCCTGACTTTC. Translated: CASSTTGAGANVLTF.

This clonotype has more than one count but fewer than ten. The chain employs TRBV20-1 and TRBJ2-2; 15 bases are a match to TRBD2. Germline V gene lookup returns CDR1 DFQATT and CDR2 SNEGSKA (reference sequence). The length of the CDR3 is 16 residues. After removal of 3 bases from V and 7 bases from J, the junction contained 6 bases not matched to a gene. The CDR3 reads CSASRTSGRVVGELFF. Written as DNA, the CDR3 is TGCAGTGCTAGCCGGACTAGCGGGAGGGTCGTCGGGGAGCTGTTTTTT.

This clonotype was seen more than once but under ten times. The V and J genes are TRBV6-1 and TRBJ1-5; D gene unclear. There are 15 residues in the CDR3. V was clipped by 6 bases and J by 0 bases, with 12 bases between them. Germline CDR1 and CDR2: MNHNS and SASEGT. The CDR3 region has the DNA TGTGCCAGCAGCCGAGGGTGGGATAGCAATCAGCCCCAGCATTTT. Encoded protein: CASSRGWDSNQPQHF.

The chain uses TRBV6-2 or TRBV6-3 and TRBJ2-1; D not certain. Trimming cost V 2 bases and J 7 bases, with 21 bases left between them. This CDR3 contains 17 residues. Germline CDR1 is MNHEY and CDR2 is SVGEGT. The DNA for the CDR3 is TGTGCCAGCAGTTACCGTTTGCGCGCGACGATAGTTAATGAGCAGTTCTTC. This encodes CASSYRLRATIVNEQFF.

The chain carries TRBV7-9 and TRBJ1-6; no firm D call. From germline, CDR1 is SEHNR and CDR2 FQNEAQ (reference sequence). V lost 0 bases and J 8 bases, leaving 8 bases between the germline ends. The CDR3 sequence is 14 residues long. CDR3 amino acids: CASSLARTDSPLHF. CDR3 coding DNA: TGTGCCAGCAGCTTAGCGAGGACTGATTCACCCCTCCACTTT. The full variable domain, rest sourced from reference TRBV7-9 and TRBJ1-6, is DTGVSQNPRHKITKRGQNVTFRCDPISEHNRLYWYRQTLGQGPEFLTYFQNEAQLEKSRLLSDRFSAERPKGSFSTLEIQRTEQGDSAMYLCASSLARTDSPLHFGNGTRLTVT.

This clonotype was detected many times. The chain uses TRBV20-1 and TRBJ1-1; TRBD1 is a possible D gene (5 bases). The length of the CDR3 is 13 residues. Germline loops: CDR1 DFQATT, CDR2 SNEGSKA (reference sequence). The chain's CDR3 is CSAKGAFNTEAFF. CDR3 DNA sequence: TGCTCAGCAAAAGGGGCTTTTAACACTGAAGCTTTCTTT.

The sample holds a few counts of this clonotype. The chain combines TRBV20-1 with TRBJ1-1; D possibly corresponds to TRBD1 (5 bases). V lost 5 bases and J 4 bases, leaving 20 bases between the germline ends. CDR3 length: 15 residues. Germline V lookup: CDR1 DFQATT, CDR2 SNEGSKA (reference sequence). CDR3 in amino acids: CSAPGPFAGTTEAFF. CDR3 bases: TGCAGTGCTCCAGGTCCCTTCGCAGGGACCACTGAAGCTTTCTTT.

There are a few counts of this clonotype. This chain joins TRBV4-3 and TRBJ1-1, with 8 nucleotides matching TRBD1. The CDR3 extends over 15 amino acids. Germline loops: CDR1 LGHNA, CDR2 YSLEER. V lost 0 bases to trimming and J lost 4 bases; unmatched junction nucleotides: 4. The CDR3, as DNA: TGCGCCAGCAGCCAAGATCCGCAGGGGGCCACTGAAGCTTTCTTT. Amino acid sequence: CASSQDPQGATEAFF.

This clonotype was seen a handful of times. The chain has TRBV18 and TRBJ2-7; 8 bases map to TRBD2. The CDR3 runs to 14 residues. With V trimmed by 3 bases and J by 2 bases, 3 bases remained unmatched. Germline assignment: CDR1 KGHSH and CDR2 LQKENI. DNA for the CDR3: TGTGCCAGCTCACCGGGACTAGTAGCCTACGAGCAGTACTTC. The encoded protein is CASSPGLVAYEQYF.

The chain recombines TRBV4-1 with TRBJ1-2; D is undetermined. This CDR3 has 14 residues. Germline V CDR1 and CDR2: MGHRA, YSYEKL. The germline V and J ends were trimmed by 3 bases and 0 bases, with 8 bases remaining between them. CDR3 bases: TGCGCCAGCAGCCAGGCAGCACCTAACTATGGCTACACCTTC. Its protein product is CASSQAAPNYGYTF.

In its sample, this clonotype was seen a few times. The gene calls are TRBV28 and TRBJ2-7, with D uncertain. CDR3 length: 12 amino acids. The germline V and J ends were trimmed by 7 bases and 5 bases, with 12 bases remaining between them. Germline values: CDR1 MDHEN, CDR2 SYDVKM. The CDR3 loop reads CASKAHPHEQYF. For the CDR3, the DNA is TGTGCCAGCAAGGCCCACCCCCACGAGCAGTACTTC.

This clonotype has just a few counts. The chain is built from TRBV5-1 and TRBJ1-2; 9 nucleotides match TRBD1. From germline, CDR1 is SGHRS and CDR2 YFSETQ. This CDR3 spans 11 amino acids. V lost 5 bases and J lost 7; bases outside the gene matches: 0. Here the CDR3 reads CASRGQGGYTF. In DNA form, the CDR3 reads TGCGCCAGCAGGGGACAGGGTGGCTACACCTTC.

The chain uses TRBV15 and TRBJ1-1; D is ambiguous. From germline, CDR1 is LNHNV and CDR2 YYDKDF (reference sequence). CDR3 length: 14 amino acids. Trimming pared 3 bases from V and 2 bases from J, leaving 10 bases between. CDR3: CATSSNNRNTEAFF. In DNA, the CDR3 is TGTGCCACCAGCAGCAATAACAGAAACACTGAAGCTTTCTTT.